The 27 T cell receptor beta chains presented below share a single source sample, sequenced in a study of graft-versus-host responses after intestinal transplantation. The antigens of these receptors remain unknown. Repertoires were generated with immunoSEQ multiplex PCR, while TCRdb's copy carries only in-frame clones and drops some. This table holds 85,000 to 100,000 clones, approximately 90% found once. Sequenced here: unstimulated CD4+ T cells sorted from spleen or lymph node cells, sampled before intestinal transplant. These receptors were collected from a human donor who received an intestinal transplant.

The gene calls are TRBV9 and TRBJ1-2; D unclear. The germline V gene encodes CDR1 SGDLS and CDR2 YYNGEE. The CDR3 runs to 12 residues. V lost 0 bases to trimming and J lost 4 bases, with 4 bases between them. The DNA of the CDR3 is TGTGCCAGCAGCGTAGGCGGCTATGGCTACACCTTC. It is translated as CASSVGGYGYTF.

This sequence joins TRBV30 and TRBJ1-4; no clear D. The V gene's germline CDR1 is GTSNPN and CDR2 SVGIG (reference sequence). Trimming cost V 0 bases and J 7 bases, with 9 bases left between them. CDR3 size: 13 residues. The CDR3 protein is CAWSVVRSEKLFF. CDR3 bases: TGTGCCTGGAGTGTGGTGAGGAGTGAAAAACTGTTTTTT.

The chain is built from TRBV7-8 and TRBJ1-1; D remains unclear. The CDR3 consists of 14 residues. The V and J ends lost 1 base and 0 bases respectively, with 6 bases between them. Germline CDR1 reads SGHVS; CDR2 reads FQNEAQ. CDR3 coding DNA: TGTGCCAGCAGCTTAGGGGCTATGAACACTGAAGCTTTCTTT. Its protein is CASSLGAMNTEAFF.

This chain links TRBV29-1 with TRBJ1-1; D may be TRBD1 (6 bases). V was clipped by 5 bases and J by 1 base, with 14 bases between them. Germline values: CDR1 SQVTM, CDR2 ANQGSEA. This CDR3 spans 14 amino acids. The CDR3 loop reads CSVQGRQANTEAFF. The CDR3 nucleotides are TGCAGCGTTCAAGGCCGACAGGCGAACACTGAAGCTTTCTTT.

V gene TRBV6-1 combines with J gene TRBJ1-1, with D uncertain. The CDR3 extends over 12 amino acids. V lost 8 bases and J lost 4, with 11 bases in between. From germline, CDR1 is MNHNS and CDR2 SASEGT. This CDR3 is CASSAGITEAFF. The CDR3 nucleotides read TGTGCCAGCTCTGCCGGGATCACTGAAGCTTTCTTT.

This rearrangement joins TRBV5-1 to TRBJ2-2; 9 nucleotides agree with TRBD1. The CDR3 is 17 residues long. The trim removed 4 bases at V and 6 bases at J, leaving 13 bases unmatched. Germline-derived CDR1 and CDR2 are SGHRS and YFSETQ. Here the CDR3 reads CASSRLRDRVDAGELFF. The CDR3 region has the DNA TGCGCCAGCAGCAGACTCCGGGACAGGGTCGACGCCGGGGAGCTGTTTTTT.

The chain carries TRBV5-1 and TRBJ1-1, with D hard to call. V lost 0 bases, J lost 2 bases, and 14 bases lay in between. This CDR3 is built from 16 residues. The V gene's germline CDR1 is SGHRS and CDR2 YFSETQ. The CDR3 DNA is TGCGCCAGCAGCTTGGGACCCCAGGCCGTTAACACTGAAGCTTTCTTT. Its protein product is CASSLGPQAVNTEAFF.

This sequence joins TRBV30 and TRBJ2-3, with a possible D match to TRBD2 (6 bases). From germline, CDR1 is GTSNPN and CDR2 SVGIG (reference sequence). The CDR3 runs to 14 residues. Between the trimmed V and J ends, which lost 3 bases and 4 bases, there was a span of 14 bases. The CDR3 DNA follows: TGTGCCTGGAGATCGCAGGGACTCCCAGATACGCAGTATTTT. Translating gives CAWRSQGLPDTQYF.

V is TRBV5-8 and J is TRBJ1-4, with 8 bases fitting TRBD1. The CDR3 has 17 residues. CDR1 SGHTS and CDR2 YDEGEE come from the germline V gene. V was pared by 5 bases and J by 0 bases, with 9 bases of the junction left unmatched. The CDR3 region is CASSSHRGVATNEKLFF. The CDR3 bases are TGTGCCAGCAGTTCTCACAGGGGGGTTGCAACTAATGAAAAACTGTTTTTT. Full variable domain (missing parts from reference TRBV5-8 and TRBJ1-4): EAGVTQSPTHLIKTRGQQATLRCSPISGHTSVYWYQQALGLGLQFLLWYDEGEERNRGNFPPRFSGRQFPNYSSELNVNALELEDSALYLCASSSHRGVATNEKLFFGSGTQLSVL.

This chain joins TRBV5-1 and TRBJ2-1; D is uncertain. CDR3 length: 15 residues. V dropped 0 bases and J dropped 7 bases, with 14 bases sitting between them. CDR1 and CDR2 from the germline V gene are SGHRS and YFSETQ. CDR3 protein: CASSLDRPRTNEQFF. CDR3 sequence (DNA): TGCGCCAGCAGCTTGGATCGTCCCCGAACTAATGAGCAGTTCTTC.

The chain has TRBV5-4 and TRBJ2-3; 7 bases are a match to TRBD2. The CDR3 totals 15 residues. V was clipped by 0 bases and J by 0 bases; unmatched bases: 1. In germline, CDR1 is SGHNT, CDR2 YYREEE (reference sequence). The CDR3 sequence: CASSLDSGSTDTQYF. The CDR3 DNA reads TGTGCCAGCAGCTTGGATAGCGGGAGCACAGATACGCAGTATTTT.

V gene TRBV5-4 combines with J gene TRBJ2-3; D unresolved. The CDR3 consists of 14 residues. The V end lost 5 bases, the J end lost 3 bases, and 13 bases lay between the germline ends. Germline loops: CDR1 SGHNT, CDR2 YYREEE (reference sequence). The CDR3 loop reads CASRREDNTDTQYF. As DNA, the CDR3 is TGTGCCAGCAGGCGAGAAGATAATACAGATACGCAGTATTTT. Full variable domain (rest looked up from reference TRBV5-4 and TRBJ2-3): ETGVTQSPTHLIKTRGQQVTLRCSSQSGHNTVSWYQQALGQGPQFIFQYYREEENGRGNFPPRFSGLQFPNYSSELNVNALELDDSALYLCASRREDNTDTQYFGPGTRLTVL.

This clone was recorded once. The chain is built from TRBV5-6 and TRBJ1-5, with D tentatively TRBD1 (6 bases). The CDR3 is 15 residues long. From germline, CDR1 is SGHDT and CDR2 YYEEEE. The germline V and J ends were trimmed by 3 bases and 2 bases, with 12 bases remaining between them. The CDR3 is CASSWGGRGNQPQHF. In DNA form, the CDR3 reads TGTGCCAGCAGCTGGGGGGGCAGGGGCAATCAGCCCCAGCATTTT.

The genes are TRBV2 and TRBJ2-3; TRBD1 matches at 9 bases. CDR1 and CDR2 from the germline V gene are SNHLY and FYNNEI. CDR3 length: 15 residues. Trimming removed 5 bases from V and 4 bases from J; junction bases left unmatched: 7. The CDR3 region is CASSPTGGIADTQYF. DNA for the CDR3: TGTGCCAGCAGTCCAACAGGGGGCATCGCAGATACGCAGTATTTT.

V and J are TRBV6-5 and TRBJ2-7; 8 nucleotides match TRBD1. CDR1 MNHEY and CDR2 SVGAGI come from the germline V gene. V gave up 5 bases and J gave up 2 bases; unmatched junction bases: 2. The CDR3 length is 13 residues. CDR3 coding DNA: TGTGCCAGCAGTCCCAGGGGGCCCTACGAGCAGTACTTC. This sequence encodes CASSPRGPYEQYF.

As regards this clone: An end of the junction differs from the germline gene, which may be a read error. The chain uses TRBV11-3 and TRBJ2-1, with D possibly being TRBD1 (5 bases). The CDR3 covers 13 residues. From germline, CDR1 is SGHNT and CDR2 YENEEA. The CDR3: CASSLDRYNEQFF. CDR3 nucleotide sequence: TGTGCCAGCAGCCTAGACAGATACAATGAGCAGTTCTTC.

V and J are TRBV6-5 and TRBJ1-2; no clear D gene. Germline values: CDR1 MNHEY, CDR2 SVGAGI. CDR3 length: 14 residues. Trimming left V 6 bases short and J 4 bases short, with 15 bases between. CDR3 sequence (DNA): TGTGCCAGCAGGGTAGATGGGCCGCCCTATGGCTACACCTTC. Translation gives CASRVDGPPYGYTF.

Written as DNA, the CDR3 is TGTGCCAGCAGTTCAAACTATGGCTACACCTTC. This sequence encodes CASSSNYGYTF. The chain couples TRBV2 to TRBJ1-2; D is unclear. This CDR3 has 11 amino acids. CDR1 is SNHLY and CDR2 is FYNNEI in the germline V gene. The V end lost 5 bases, the J end lost 2 bases, and 3 bases lay between the germline ends.

V is TRBV10-1 and J is TRBJ2-3; 10 bases fit TRBD2. The CDR3 runs 15 residues. Germline values: CDR1 WNHNN, CDR2 SYGVQD (reference sequence). Trimming cost V 3 bases and J 4 bases; bases outside gene matches: 4. This CDR3 reads CASSDLAGVPDTQYF. The DNA for the CDR3 is TGCGCCAGCAGTGACCTAGCGGGAGTTCCAGATACGCAGTATTTT.

Only one count was recorded for this clone. DNA for the CDR3: TGCGCCAGCAGCACGGGAGTCTACAATGAGCAGTTCTTC. It translates to CASSTGVYNEQFF. V gene TRBV5-1 combines with J gene TRBJ2-1; D possibly corresponds to TRBD2 (6 bases). The CDR3 spans 13 residues. Germline CDR1 is SGHRS and CDR2 is YFSETQ. Trimming left V 4 bases short and J 3 bases short, with 8 bases between.

CDR3 nucleotide sequence: TGTGCCAGCAGTCCTCAGTCAGGCGGAAACACCATATATTTT. Protein sequence: CASSPQSGGNTIYF. The chain recombines TRBV28 with TRBJ1-3, with D unclear. Germline V gives CDR1 MDHEN, CDR2 SYDVKM. Trimming took 5 bases from V and 4 from J, leaving 12 bases between them. CDR3 size: 14 residues.

V gene TRBV5-1 combines with J gene TRBJ1-5; 9 positions match TRBD1. The CDR3 totals 15 residues. The V gene end was trimmed by 8 bases and the J gene end by 0 bases; junction bases not matched to a gene: 6. CDR1 is SGHRS and CDR2 is YFSETQ in the germline V gene. The CDR3 loop reads CASYRGRDSNQPQHF. DNA of the CDR3: TGCGCCAGTTACAGGGGGCGGGATAGCAATCAGCCCCAGCATTTT. Looking up the rest from reference TRBV5-1 and TRBJ1-5 gives the full variable domain: KAGVTQTPRYLIKTRGQQVTLSCSPISGHRSVSWYQQTPGQGLQFLFEYFSETQRNKGNFPGRFSGRQFSNSRSEMNVSTLELGDSALYLCASYRGRDSNQPQHFGDGTRLSIL.

This sequence joins TRBV4-1 and TRBJ2-2; a possible D gene is TRBD1 (6 bases). V was cut by 4 bases and J by 1 base, with 10 bases left in between. This CDR3 region has 15 residues. Looked up from germline, CDR1 is MGHRA and CDR2 is YSYEKL. DNA of the CDR3: TGCGCCAGCAGCCCCACGACAGGGAACACCGGGGAGCTGTTTTTT. Translation: CASSPTTGNTGELFF.

The rearrangement links TRBV27 to TRBJ2-6; D remains unclear. The ends were cut back, 3 bases at V and 1 base at J, with 7 bases in the middle. Germline V gene data show CDR1 as MNHEY and CDR2 as SMNVEV (reference sequence). This CDR3 region has 15 residues. This chain's CDR3 is CASSLYQSGANVLTF. CDR3 DNA sequence: TGTGCCAGCAGTTTGTATCAGTCTGGGGCCAACGTCCTGACTTTC.

This clone was picked up one time. The V and J genes are TRBV29-1 and TRBJ1-2; TRBD1 agrees at 10 bases. CDR3 length: 17 residues. V lost 5 bases, J lost 4 bases, and 16 bases stayed unmatched. The germline V gene encodes CDR1 SQVTM and CDR2 ANQGSEA. The CDR3 DNA sequence: TGCAGCGTTATCGTCGGTGACAGGGGGCGCTTGGGCTATGGCTACACCTTC. Protein sequence: CSVIVGDRGRLGYGYTF.

The V call is TRBV7-2, the J call TRBJ2-3; 8 nucleotides agree with TRBD1. Trimming took 3 bases from V and 2 from J; bases not matched to a gene: 7. This CDR3 has 16 amino acids. Germline V gene lookup returns CDR1 SGHTA and CDR2 FQGNSA. The CDR3 loop is CASSLYRDRYTDTQYF. The CDR3 DNA is TGTGCCAGCAGCTTGTACCGGGACAGGTACACAGATACGCAGTATTTT. Variable domain in full (rest from reference TRBV7-2 and TRBJ2-3): GAGVSQSPSNKVTEKGKDVELRCDPISGHTALYWYRQSLGQGLEFLIYFQGNSAPDKSGLPSDRFSAERTGGSVSTLTIQRTQQEDSAVYLCASSLYRDRYTDTQYFGPGTRLTVL.

This chain joins TRBV19 and TRBJ1-6; tentative D call: TRBD1 (5 bases). CDR1 and CDR2 from the germline V gene are LNHDA and SQIVND (reference sequence). This CDR3 is built from 15 residues. The V end lost 1 base, the J end lost 9 bases, and 13 bases lay between the germline ends. CDR3 protein: CASSIAQMGPSPLHF. The CDR3 DNA follows: TGTGCCAGTAGTATAGCCCAGATGGGGCCTTCACCCCTCCACTTT.